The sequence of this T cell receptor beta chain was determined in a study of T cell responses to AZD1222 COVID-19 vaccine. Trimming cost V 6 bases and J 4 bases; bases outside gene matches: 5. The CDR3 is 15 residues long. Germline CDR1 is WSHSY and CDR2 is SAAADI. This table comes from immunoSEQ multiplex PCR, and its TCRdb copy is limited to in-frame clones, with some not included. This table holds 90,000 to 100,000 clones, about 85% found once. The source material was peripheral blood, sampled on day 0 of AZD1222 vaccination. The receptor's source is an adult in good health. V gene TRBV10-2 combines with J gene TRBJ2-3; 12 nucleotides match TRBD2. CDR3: CASSLAGGWADTQYF. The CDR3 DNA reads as TGCGCCAGCAGCCTAGCGGGAGGGTGGGCAGATACGCAGTATTTT.